This paragraph reports one TCR beta chain. The antigen is not known. CDR1 and CDR2 from the germline V gene are SGHNT and YENEEA. This CDR3 has 13 residues. The data belong to a study of T cells expressing NK-cell markers. Study context: Sequencing of TCR beta repertoires drew on sorted CD3+CD56+NKG2C+, CD3+CD56+NKG2C- and CD3+CD56-NKG2C+ T cells.

TCRdb re-called the 5' RACE reads, yielding one record per CDR3 amino acid sequence without DNA. This sample contains about 260,000 distinct CDR3 sequences. Notes on the study in general: These clonotypes additionally ranked first within the CD3+CD56-NKG2C+ fraction of a few donors. The study left the HCMV specificity of expanded NKG2C+ T cell clones unresolved.

Sequencing was done on a sample of blood T cells: a sorted CD56 or NKG2C T cell subset, CD4+ or CD8+ T cells, or bulk PBMC T cells (not recorded which). The source is a man younger than 35 in good health. The rearrangement joins TRBV11-3 to TRBJ1-3. CDR3 region: CASSPTMGNTIYF.